Reported below is one T cell receptor (beta chain). Its antigen is currently unknown. Sequenced by immunoSEQ multiplex PCR; TCRdb stores in-frame clones only, minus some. Of some 150,000 clones listed, roughly 89% are singletons. Per the germline V gene, CDR1 is WSHSY and CDR2 is SAAADI. There are 12 residues in the CDR3. V dropped 4 bases and J dropped 3 bases, with 7 bases sitting between them. The sample comes from a study of cytomegalovirus exposure and HLA in healthy donors. Study-level information: According to later analysis, the same platform produced the approximately 120 validation and under 750 first-cohort repertoires.

Study results and caveats: The listing of 150 or so TCR beta chains classed them as cytomegalovirus-associated. Published work reported that the classifier diagnosed cytomegalovirus status with high specificity and sensitivity.

Sequenced: PBMCs. The clonotype comes from a woman aged 18-29 years in good health and CMV-seropositive. The genes are TRBV10-2 and TRBJ2-7; possible D gene TRBD2, 6 bases. The CDR3: CASSAEGYEQYF. For the CDR3, the DNA is TGCGCCAGCAGTGCGGAGGGCTACGAGCAGTACTTC.